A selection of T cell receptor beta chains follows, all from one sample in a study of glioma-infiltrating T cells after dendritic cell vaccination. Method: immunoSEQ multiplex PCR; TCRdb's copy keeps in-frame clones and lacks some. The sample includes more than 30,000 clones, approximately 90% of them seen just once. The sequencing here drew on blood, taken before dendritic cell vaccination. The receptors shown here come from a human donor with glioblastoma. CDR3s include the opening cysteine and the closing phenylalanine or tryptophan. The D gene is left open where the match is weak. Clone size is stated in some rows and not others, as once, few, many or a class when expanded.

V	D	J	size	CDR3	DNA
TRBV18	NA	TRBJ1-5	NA	CASSPSYRDNQPQHF	TGTGCCAGCTCACCATCTTACAGGGACAATCAGCCCCAGCATTTT
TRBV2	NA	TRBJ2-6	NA	CASQAGAGWISGANVLTF	TGTGCCAGTCAGGCGGGGGCAGGGTGGATATCTGGGGCCAACGTCCTGACTTTC
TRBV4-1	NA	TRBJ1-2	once	CASSPSEFMRDGYTF	TGCGCCAGCAGCCCTAGCGAATTCATGAGGGATGGCTACACCTTC
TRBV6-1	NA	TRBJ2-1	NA	CASRKSRDYNEQFF	TGTGCCAGCAGAAAGTCCAGGGACTACAATGAGCAGTTCTTC
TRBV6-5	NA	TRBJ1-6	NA	CASCGREASPLHF	TGTGCCAGCTGTGGCAGGGAGGCTTCACCCCTCCACTTT
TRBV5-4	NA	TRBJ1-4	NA	CASSWGLDEKLFF	TGTGCCAGCTCATGGGGGCTCGACGAAAAACTGTTTTTT
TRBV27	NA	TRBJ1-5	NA	CASSLSSGIQPQHF	TGTGCCAGCAGTTTATCTTCCGGGATCCAGCCCCAGCATTTT
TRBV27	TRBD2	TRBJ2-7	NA	CASRIAGHFYEQYF	TGTGCCAGCAGGATAGCGGGACATTTCTACGAGCAGTACTTC
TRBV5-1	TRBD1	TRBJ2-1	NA	CASSPEFSGEDRGRYEQFF	TGCGCCAGCAGCCCGGAGTTTAGCGGAGAGGACAGGGGGAGGTATGAGCAGTTCTTC
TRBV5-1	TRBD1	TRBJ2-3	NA	CASSAGQGETDTQYF	TGCGCCAGCAGCGCCGGACAGGGAGAAACAGATACGCAGTATTTT
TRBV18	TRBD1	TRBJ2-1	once	CASSHPGQGAYEQFF	TGTGCCAGCTCACATCCGGGACAGGGGGCCTATGAGCAGTTCTTC
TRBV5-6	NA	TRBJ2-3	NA	CASSPPSADTQYF	TGTGCCAGCAGCCCCCCCAGCGCAGATACGCAGTATTTT
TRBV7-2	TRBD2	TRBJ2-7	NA	CASSLGTSGGSYEQYF	TGTGCCAGCAGCTTAGGGACTAGCGGGGGCTCCTACGAGCAGTACTTC
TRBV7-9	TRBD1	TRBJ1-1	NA	CASRRQGQDTEAFF	TGTGCCAGCAGGCGACAGGGACAGGACACTGAAGCTTTCTTT
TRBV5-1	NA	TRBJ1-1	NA	CASSFLSGDEAFF	TGCGCCAGCAGCTTTTTGTCGGGGGATGAAGCTTTCTTT
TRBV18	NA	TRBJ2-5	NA	CATSSPSMRETQYF	TGTGCCACCTCGAGCCCGTCGATGCGAGAGACCCAGTACTTC
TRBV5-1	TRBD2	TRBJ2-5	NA	CASSVSGTSNAETQYF	TGCGCCAGCAGTGTTAGCGGGACATCAAACGCGGAGACCCAGTACTTC
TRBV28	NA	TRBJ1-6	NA	CASRQGYNSPLHF	TGTGCCAGCAGACAGGGCTATAATTCCCCCCTCCACTTT
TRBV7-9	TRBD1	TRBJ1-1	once	CASSPGGMNTEAFF	TGTGCCAGCAGCCCAGGGGGCATGAACACTGAAGCTTTCTTT
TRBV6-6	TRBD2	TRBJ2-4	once	CASRSPGRHTKNIQYF	TGTGCCAGCAGAAGCCCCGGGAGGCATACCAAAAACATTCAGTACTTC
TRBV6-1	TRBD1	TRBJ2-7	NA	CASRATGVVEQYF	TGTGCCAGCAGAGCCACAGGGGTGGTCGAGCAGTACTTC
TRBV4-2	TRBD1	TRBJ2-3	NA	CASSQGAGRDTQYF	TGTGCCAGCAGTCAGGGGGCGGGGCGAGATACGCAGTATTTT
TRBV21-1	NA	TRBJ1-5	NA	CASSKVGGLRSNQPQHF	TGTGCCAGCAGCAAAGTCGGAGGGTTACGAAGCAATCAGCCCCAGCATTTT
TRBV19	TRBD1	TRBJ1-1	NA	CASSISGQRAEAFF	TGTGCCAGTAGTATCTCGGGACAGAGGGCTGAAGCTTTCTTT
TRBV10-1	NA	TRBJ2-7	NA	CASSESVDEQYF	TGCGCCAGCAGTGAGTCAGTAGACGAGCAGTACTTC
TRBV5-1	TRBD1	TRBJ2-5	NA	CASSNRTGYRGEQYF	TGCGCCAGCAGCAACCGGACAGGGTACCGAGGGGAGCAGTACTTC
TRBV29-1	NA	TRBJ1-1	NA	CSVDSLNTEAFF	TGCAGCGTCGACAGCCTGAACACTGAAGCTTTCTTT
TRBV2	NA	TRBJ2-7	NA	CASSDPGVGYEQYF	TGTGCCAGCAGTGACCCGGGGGTGGGCTACGAGCAGTACTTC
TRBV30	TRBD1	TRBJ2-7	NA	CAWSQGQALYEQYF	TGTGCCTGGAGTCAGGGACAGGCACTCTACGAGCAGTACTTC
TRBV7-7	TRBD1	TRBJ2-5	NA	CASSLAGTVQETQYF	TGTGCCAGCAGTTTAGCCGGGACAGTGCAAGAGACCCAGTACTTC
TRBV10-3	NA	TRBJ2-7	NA	CAIAWGALSYEQYF	TGTGCCATCGCTTGGGGCGCCCTCTCCTACGAGCAGTACTTC
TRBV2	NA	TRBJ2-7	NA	CASDASRSYEQYF	TGTGCCAGCGATGCCTCCAGGTCCTACGAGCAGTACTTC
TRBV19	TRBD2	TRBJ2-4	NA	CASTKTSGKNIQYF	TGTGCCAGTACGAAAACTAGCGGAAAAAACATTCAGTACTTC
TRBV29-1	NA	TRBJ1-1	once	CSGIRGPSTGYTEAFF	TGCAGCGGTATAAGGGGCCCCTCAACTGGCTACACTGAAGCTTTCTTT
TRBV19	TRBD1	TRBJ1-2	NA	CASSGTRDRDYGYTF	TGTGCCAGTAGTGGGACCCGGGACAGGGATTATGGCTACACCTTC
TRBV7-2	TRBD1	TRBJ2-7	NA	CASSLARGQGYEQYF	TGTGCCAGCAGCTTAGCGAGGGGACAGGGCTACGAGCAGTACTTC
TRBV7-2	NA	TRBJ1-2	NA	CASSLTAETYGYTF	TGTGCCAGCAGCTTAACGGCAGAGACTTATGGCTACACCTTC
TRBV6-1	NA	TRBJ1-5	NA	CASSEVMRRGNQPQHF	TGTGCCAGCAGTGAAGTGATGAGGAGGGGCAATCAGCCCCAGCATTTT
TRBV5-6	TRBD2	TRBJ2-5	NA	CASNPIAGGRETQYF	TGTGCCAGCAACCCGATAGCGGGGGGGCGGGAGACCCAGTACTTC
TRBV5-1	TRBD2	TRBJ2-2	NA	CASSSASGQMNTGELFF	TGCGCCAGCAGCTCGGCTAGCGGGCAGATGAACACCGGGGAGCTGTTTTTT
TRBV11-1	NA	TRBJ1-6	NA	CASSIYRGSPLHF	TGTGCCAGCAGCATTTACCGGGGTTCACCCCTCCACTTT
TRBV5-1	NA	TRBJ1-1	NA	CASSSNTGNTEAFF	TGCGCCAGCAGCTCCAACACAGGTAACACTGAAGCTTTCTTT
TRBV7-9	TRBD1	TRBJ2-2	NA	CASSFTGGSGELFF	TGTGCCAGCAGCTTCACAGGGGGCTCCGGGGAGCTGTTTTTT
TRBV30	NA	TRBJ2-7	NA	CAWKAGSYEQYF	TGTGCCTGGAAGGCAGGGTCCTACGAGCAGTACTTC
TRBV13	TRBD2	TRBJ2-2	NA	CASSRQGGLAGTGELFF	TGTGCCAGCAGCCGACAAGGGGGACTAGCGGGGACCGGGGAGCTGTTTTTT
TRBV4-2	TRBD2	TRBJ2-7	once	CASSQDIGLAGGPHYEQYF	TGTGCCAGCAGCCAAGATATTGGGCTAGCGGGGGGGCCCCACTACGAGCAGTACTTC
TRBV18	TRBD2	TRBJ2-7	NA	CASSPPNSGGAGEQYF	TGTGCCAGCTCACCACCGAATAGCGGGGGGGCTGGGGAGCAGTACTTC
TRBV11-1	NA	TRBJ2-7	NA	CASSLRVHEQYF	TGTGCCAGCAGCTTACGGGTCCACGAGCAGTACTTC
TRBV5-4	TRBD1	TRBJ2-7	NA	CASSLGGGQSRKSYEQYF	TGTGCCAGCAGCTTGGGAGGGGGACAGTCCAGGAAGTCCTACGAGCAGTACTTC
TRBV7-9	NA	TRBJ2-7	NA	CASTSGDIPIYEQYF	TGTGCCAGCACCTCTGGGGACATTCCAATTTACGAGCAGTACTTC
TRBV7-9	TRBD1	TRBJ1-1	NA	CASSLGRDRGRMNTEAFF	TGTGCCAGCAGCTTGGGACGGGACAGGGGGCGCATGAACACTGAAGCTTTCTTT
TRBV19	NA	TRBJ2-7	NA	CASSIRQGYYEQYF	TGTGCCAGTAGTATTCGGCAGGGGTACTACGAGCAGTACTTC
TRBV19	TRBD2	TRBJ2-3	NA	CASSIARTSGSTDTQYF	TGTGCCAGTAGTATAGCCCGGACTAGCGGGAGCACAGATACGCAGTATTTT
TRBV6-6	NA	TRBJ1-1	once	CASSLGGDKAEAFF	TGTGCCAGCAGCCTCGGGGGGGACAAGGCTGAAGCTTTCTTT
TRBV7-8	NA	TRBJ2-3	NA	CASSLVPGNTDTQYF	TGTGCCAGCAGCTTAGTTCCGGGAAACACAGATACGCAGTATTTT